The 32 T cell receptor beta chains below were found in one sample sequenced in a study of identical twins. TCRdb itself ran the 5' RACE reads through MiXCR, one entry per CDR3 protein. The repertoire holds around 470,000 distinct CDR3 sequences, with 11% to 15% as singletons. This sample was shared with a second study, whose subject was yellow fever vaccine responses in identical twins.

The sample comprised CD4+ T cells sorted from blood. The receptor set was obtained from a woman younger than 35 in good health.

J is TRBJ2-3 and V is TRBV5-1; no firm D call. V lost 0 bases and J 6 bases, leaving 11 bases between the germline ends. The CDR3 totals 14 residues. CDR1 is SGHRS, CDR2 YFSETQ, per germline. The CDR3 DNA reads TGCGCCAGCAGCTTGGAGAACCATTTCGATACGCAGTATTTT. It translates to CASSLENHFDTQYF.

This clonotype was counted between two and nine times. This chain links TRBV7-2 with TRBJ2-3; D is undetermined. The germline V gene has CDR1 SGHTA and CDR2 FQGNSA. The CDR3 is 12 residues long. Between the trimmed V and J ends, which lost 5 bases and 6 bases, there was a span of 9 bases. The CDR3 DNA follows: TGTGCCAGCAGCAATAGCCTCGATACGCAGTATTTT. It codes for CASSNSLDTQYF.

This chain connects TRBV6-4 to TRBJ2-3; 11 bases align to TRBD2. V was clipped by 6 bases and J by 5 bases; unmatched bases: 7. Germline assignment: CDR1 MRHNA and CDR2 SNTAGT. The CDR3 extends over 15 amino acids. In nucleotides, the CDR3 is TGTGCCAGCAGAGACGTAGCGGGAGGGCTAGATACGCAGTATTTT. Translation: CASRDVAGGLDTQYF.

CDR3 sequence (DNA): TGTGCCAGCGGGCAGGGGCCCCAGACCTACGAGCAGTACTTC. Its translation is CASGQGPQTYEQYF. V gene TRBV9 combines with J gene TRBJ2-7; D may be TRBD1 (6 bases). The germline gives CDR1 SGDLS, CDR2 YYNGEE. The V and J ends lost 7 bases and 2 bases respectively, with 16 bases between them. The CDR3 length is 14 residues.

This clonotype has only a few counts. The V gene is TRBV7-8, the J gene TRBJ1-1; no clear D. This CDR3 spans 16 amino acids. Trimming stripped 0 bases from V and 0 bases from J, with 11 bases between. The germline gives CDR1 SGHVS, CDR2 FQNEAQ. Here the CDR3 reads CASSLAGGSLNTEAFF. The CDR3 DNA reads as TGTGCCAGCAGCTTAGCGGGCGGGAGTTTGAACACTGAAGCTTTCTTT. The whole variable domain, filled in from reference TRBV7-8 and TRBJ1-1, reads GAGVSQSPRYKVAKRGQDVALRCDPISGHVSLFWYQQALGQGPEFLTYFQNEAQLDKSGLPSDRFFAERPEGSVSTLKIQRTQQEDSAVYLCASSLAGGSLNTEAFFGQGTRLTVV.

The V gene is TRBV9, the J gene TRBJ2-5; D may match TRBD1 or TRBD2 (5 bases each). The germline V gene has CDR1 SGDLS and CDR2 YYNGEE. CDR3 size: 12 residues. Deletions cut 4 bases from V and 5 bases from J, with 9 bases between. CDR3 sequence: CASSRGTETQYF. For the CDR3, the DNA is TGTGCCAGCAGCCGTGGGACGGAGACCCAGTACTTC.

This clonotype appeared many times. The rearrangement links TRBV25-1 to TRBJ2-7, with 8 nucleotides matching TRBD2. This CDR3 comprises 18 residues. Germline V lookup: CDR1 MGHDK, CDR2 SYGVNS. Germline trimming cut 8 bases from V and 2 bases from J; bases unmatched to any gene: 20. The CDR3 sequence: CASGHQREGGAGPYEQYF. As DNA, the CDR3 is TGTGCCAGCGGCCATCAACGGGAGGGGGGCGCAGGGCCCTACGAGCAGTACTTC.

A few counts support this clonotype. The chain combines TRBV6-5 with TRBJ2-1; 10 bases are a match to TRBD1. V lost 4 bases to trimming and J lost 7 bases; unmatched junction nucleotides: 4. The CDR3 extends over 14 amino acids. Germline CDR1 is MNHEY and CDR2 is SVGAGI. The CDR3 spells CASSLWTGGNEQFF. CDR3 DNA: TGTGCCAGCAGTTTATGGACAGGGGGGAATGAGCAGTTCTTC.

This clonotype was detected ten times or more. The rearrangement joins TRBV5-1 to TRBJ2-5; TRBD2 matches at 9 bases. The germline V gene encodes CDR1 SGHRS and CDR2 YFSETQ. The ends lost 3 bases at V and 4 bases at J; junction bases unmatched: 7. CDR3 size: 15 residues. The DNA of the CDR3 is TGCGCCAGCAGCTCGGACTTACTAGCGGGAGAGACCCAGTACTTC. Translation gives CASSSDLLAGETQYF.

There are a few counts of this clonotype. The J gene is TRBJ1-5, the V gene TRBV27; unclear D gene. The CDR3 length is 17 residues. Germline V gives CDR1 MNHEY, CDR2 SMNVEV (reference sequence). V was clipped by 6 bases and J by 0 bases, with 18 bases between them. The CDR3 bases are TGTGCCAGCAGCCCGCGGGGAGGATACCATAGCAATCAGCCCCAGCATTTT. Its protein product is CASSPRGGYHSNQPQHF.

The chain links TRBV11-2 to TRBJ2-3; D perhaps matches TRBD2 (7 bases). CDR3 size: 16 residues. Trimming took off 3 bases at V and 3 bases at J, with 16 bases between the two ends. Per germline, CDR1 SGHAT and CDR2 FQNNGV. Written as DNA, the CDR3 is TGTGCCAGCAGCTTTCGGACAGCGGGGCCAACAGATACGCAGTATTTT. It codes for CASSFRTAGPTDTQYF.

The sample holds a few counts of this clonotype. The chain uses TRBV6-2 or TRBV6-3 and TRBJ2-4, with 8 nucleotides matching TRBD1. Germline CDR1 and CDR2: MNHEY and SVGEGT. The length of the CDR3 is 14 residues. V was pared by 6 bases and J by 9 bases, with 10 bases of the junction left unmatched. This chain's CDR3 is CASRTGAEIGIQYF. DNA for the CDR3: TGTGCCAGCAGGACAGGGGCCGAAATTGGCATTCAGTACTTC.

The V and J genes are TRBV6-2 or TRBV6-3 and TRBJ2-5, with D possibly being TRBD2 (7 bases). Germline lookup yields CDR1 MNHEY and CDR2 SVGEGT. The CDR3 has 13 residues. The V gene lost 8 bases and the J gene lost 5 bases, with 15 bases spanning the gap. The CDR3 sequence is CASGGARIETQYF. For the CDR3, the DNA is TGTGCCAGCGGGGGGGCCCGGATTGAGACCCAGTACTTC.

This clonotype appeared a few times. V is TRBV10-3 and J is TRBJ2-5; a weak D match, TRBD1 (6 bases). V was trimmed by 4 bases and J by 0 bases, leaving 15 bases between them. The CDR3 is made up of 16 amino acids. CDR1 and CDR2 from the germline V gene are ENHRY and SYGVKD. The CDR3 protein is CAISGGPLLYQETQYF. In DNA, the CDR3 is TGTGCCATCAGTGGGGGGCCCTTATTGTACCAAGAGACCCAGTACTTC.

This clonotype was observed a handful of times. This chain connects TRBV5-1 to TRBJ2-1; 8 bases map to TRBD2. The junction had 12 bases not matched to a gene; V was cut back by 4 bases and J by 3 bases. This CDR3 contains 17 residues. From germline, CDR1 is SGHRS and CDR2 YFSETQ. CDR3 amino acids: CASSTLGAGGGYNEQFF. In nucleotides, the CDR3 is TGCGCCAGCAGCACCCTGGGGGCGGGGGGCGGCTACAATGAGCAGTTCTTC.

This clonotype appeared a few times. CDR3: CASSQHPRDTEAFF. CDR3 nucleotide sequence: TGTGCCAGCAGCCAACATCCCAGGGACACTGAAGCTTTCTTT. The V and J genes are TRBV5-6 and TRBJ1-1, with D possibly matching TRBD1 (5 bases). Germline values: CDR1 SGHDT, CDR2 YYEEEE. V was cut by 4 bases and J by 3 bases, with 13 bases left in between. CDR3 length equals 14 residues.

The table lists this clonotype with a few counts. The gene calls are TRBV20-1 and TRBJ2-1; 10 bases map to TRBD2. Trimming at V came to 8 bases and at J to 4 bases, leaving 17 bases not matched to a gene. The CDR3 length is 17 residues. Germline lookup yields CDR1 DFQATT and CDR2 SNEGSKA (reference sequence). The CDR3 protein is CSPPNLAGDFSYNEQFF. The CDR3 DNA reads as TGCAGTCCCCCTAATCTAGCGGGGGATTTCTCTTACAATGAGCAGTTCTTC.

CDR3 loop: CASSTREAGANVLTF. In nucleotides, the CDR3 is TGTGCCAGCAGCACTAGGGAGGCTGGGGCCAACGTCCTGACTTTC. The rearrangement links TRBV7-2 to TRBJ2-6; tentative D call: TRBD2 (6 bases). V lost 5 bases, J lost 2 bases, and 10 bases lay in between. The CDR3 runs 15 residues. From germline, CDR1 is SGHTA and CDR2 FQGNSA. Filled out from reference TRBV7-2 and TRBJ2-6, the complete variable domain reads GAGVSQSPSNKVTEKGKDVELRCDPISGHTALYWYRQSLGQGLEFLIYFQGNSAPDKSGLPSDRFSAERTGGSVSTLTIQRTQQEDSAVYLCASSTREAGANVLTFGAGSRLTVL.

The chain has TRBV5-1 and TRBJ2-3; either TRBD1 or TRBD2 may supply D (5 bases each). The ends were cut back, 2 bases at V and 0 bases at J, with 13 bases in the middle. CDR3 length: 16 amino acids. Germline assignment: CDR1 SGHRS and CDR2 YFSETQ. CDR3 DNA: TGCGCCAGCAGCTTAGGTCCGGGACGGAGCACAGATACGCAGTATTTT. Translated, it gives CASSLGPGRSTDTQYF.

The J gene is TRBJ2-7, the V gene TRBV12-3 or TRBV12-4; TRBD2 matches 7 bases. The V gene end was trimmed by 3 bases and the J gene end by 0 bases; junction bases not matched to a gene: 8. The CDR3 length is 16 residues. The CDR3: CASSFFSSGYSYEQYF. The DNA of the CDR3 is TGTGCCAGCAGTTTTTTTTCTAGCGGCTACTCCTACGAGCAGTACTTC.

CDR3 DNA: TGTGCCATCCTGGCTAGCGGGAACAATGAGCAGTTCTTC. Translating gives CAILASGNNEQFF. This chain joins TRBV10-3 and TRBJ2-1; 9 bases are a match to TRBD2. CDR1 ENHRY and CDR2 SYGVKD come from the germline V gene. The CDR3 loop spans 13 amino acids. Trimming cost V 8 bases and J 5 bases; bases outside gene matches: 4.

This clonotype occurred a few times. This chain joins TRBV20-1 and TRBJ2-2; D call uncertain. CDR3 size: 15 residues. CDR1 is DFQATT and CDR2 is SNEGSKA in the germline V gene (reference sequence). The ends were cut back, 3 bases at V and 4 bases at J, with 15 bases in the middle. The CDR3 DNA is TGCAGTGCTAGCGGTGCCTTTGGGCCCACCGGGGAGCTGTTTTTT. Translating it yields CSASGAFGPTGELFF.

This clonotype appeared a few times. The gene calls are TRBV5-1 and TRBJ2-2; 7 bases align to TRBD2. This CDR3 comprises 14 residues. Trimming took 4 bases from V and 1 from J; bases not matched to a gene: 1. Germline lookup yields CDR1 SGHRS and CDR2 YFSETQ. CDR3 protein: CASSAGVNTGELFF. CDR3 bases: TGCGCCAGCAGCGCGGGAGTGAACACCGGGGAGCTGTTTTTT.

This sequence joins TRBV7-3 and TRBJ2-1; TRBD1 agrees at 11 bases. The ends lost 0 bases at V and 6 bases at J; junction bases unmatched: 4. Germline CDR1 and CDR2: SGHTA and FQGTGA. The CDR3 covers 16 residues. The chain's CDR3 is CASSLTRDRGTNEQFF. CDR3 nucleotides: TGTGCCAGCAGCTTAACGAGGGACAGGGGGACCAATGAGCAGTTCTTC.

In its sample, this clonotype was seen a few times. The chain combines TRBV5-6 with TRBJ2-7; 8 nucleotides line up with TRBD1. Looked up from germline, CDR1 is SGHDT and CDR2 is YYEEEE. The CDR3 spans 14 residues. The junction had 5 bases not matched to a gene; V was cut back by 0 bases and J by 6 bases. CDR3 sequence: CASSLGQGIPEQYF. CDR3 sequence (DNA): TGTGCCAGCAGCTTGGGACAGGGGATACCCGAGCAGTACTTC.

The gene calls are TRBV27 and TRBJ2-7; 9 bases map to TRBD1. Germline-derived CDR1 and CDR2 are MNHEY and SMNVEV (reference sequence). This CDR3 comprises 13 residues. V shed 6 bases and J 2 bases; nucleotides not matched to a gene: 2. The CDR3 bases are TGTGCCAGCAGCTGGACAGGGGCCTACGAGCAGTACTTC. Its translation is CASSWTGAYEQYF.

This clonotype has only a few counts. The CDR3 region has the DNA TGTGCCAGCAGTGAATTCTTGAGTGGTAGCGGGGGGTTAAGCTCCTACAATGAGCAGTTCTTC. Translating gives CASSEFLSGSGGLSSYNEQFF. The chain joins TRBV6-1 to TRBJ2-1; 10 nucleotides match TRBD2. Trimming cost V 2 bases and J 0 bases; bases outside gene matches: 16. CDR1 is MNHNS and CDR2 is SASEGT in the germline V gene. The CDR3 is 21 residues long.

The J gene is TRBJ1-3, the V gene TRBV9; D not resolved. Per the germline V gene, CDR1 is SGDLS and CDR2 is YYNGEE. CDR3 size: 15 residues. Trimming removed 4 bases from V and 4 bases from J, with 15 bases in between. The CDR3: CASSRVGGAGNTIYF. DNA of the CDR3: TGTGCCAGCAGCCGTGTCGGAGGCGCGGGAAACACCATATATTTT.

The J gene is TRBJ2-1, the V gene TRBV5-1, with 8 bases that match TRBD2. This CDR3 spans 16 amino acids. Trimming at V came to 0 bases and at J to 4 bases, leaving 6 bases not matched to a gene. CDR1 and CDR2 from the germline V gene are SGHRS and YFSETQ. CDR3 in amino acids: CASSLGRAGEYNEQFF. The CDR3 DNA reads TGCGCCAGCAGCTTGGGGCGAGCGGGGGAGTACAATGAGCAGTTCTTC.

V usage is TRBV3-1 and J usage is TRBJ1-4; TRBD1 matches at 7 bases. This CDR3 comprises 15 residues. From germline, CDR1 is LGHDT and CDR2 YNNKEL (reference sequence). The V gene end was trimmed by 3 bases and the J gene end by 6 bases; junction bases not matched to a gene: 7. The CDR3 here is CASSHTLTGDEKLFF. CDR3 nucleotide sequence: TGTGCCAGCAGCCACACCCTAACAGGGGATGAAAAACTGTTTTTT. Combining the CDR3 with reference TRBV3-1 and TRBJ1-4 gives the whole variable domain DTAVSQTPKYLVTQMGNDKSIKCEQNLGHDTMYWYKQDSKKFLKIMFSYNNKELIINETVPNRFSPKSPDKAHLNLHINSLELGDSAVYFCASSHTLTGDEKLFFGSGTQLSVL.

CDR3 protein: CASSSRDRNEDQPQHF. CDR3 nucleotide sequence: TGTGCCAGCAGTTCGAGGGACAGGAACGAGGATCAGCCCCAGCATTTT. V usage is TRBV6-5 and J usage is TRBJ1-5; 8 bases line up with TRBD1. In germline, CDR1 is MNHEY, CDR2 SVGAGI. V dropped 4 bases and J dropped 5; count of bases not matched to a gene: 10. The CDR3 contains 16 residues.

This clonotype has a handful of counts. The rearrangement uses TRBV21-1 and TRBJ2-3; no check of the table's D call, TRBD2, against the DNA was made. TRBV21-1 is tagged as a pseudogene. The CDR3 covers 19 residues. This chain's CDR3 is CASSKALCTSGGSTDTQYF. The CDR3 coding sequence is TGTGCCAGCAGCAAAGCGCTTTGTACTAGCGGGGGAAGCACAGATACGCAGTATTTT.